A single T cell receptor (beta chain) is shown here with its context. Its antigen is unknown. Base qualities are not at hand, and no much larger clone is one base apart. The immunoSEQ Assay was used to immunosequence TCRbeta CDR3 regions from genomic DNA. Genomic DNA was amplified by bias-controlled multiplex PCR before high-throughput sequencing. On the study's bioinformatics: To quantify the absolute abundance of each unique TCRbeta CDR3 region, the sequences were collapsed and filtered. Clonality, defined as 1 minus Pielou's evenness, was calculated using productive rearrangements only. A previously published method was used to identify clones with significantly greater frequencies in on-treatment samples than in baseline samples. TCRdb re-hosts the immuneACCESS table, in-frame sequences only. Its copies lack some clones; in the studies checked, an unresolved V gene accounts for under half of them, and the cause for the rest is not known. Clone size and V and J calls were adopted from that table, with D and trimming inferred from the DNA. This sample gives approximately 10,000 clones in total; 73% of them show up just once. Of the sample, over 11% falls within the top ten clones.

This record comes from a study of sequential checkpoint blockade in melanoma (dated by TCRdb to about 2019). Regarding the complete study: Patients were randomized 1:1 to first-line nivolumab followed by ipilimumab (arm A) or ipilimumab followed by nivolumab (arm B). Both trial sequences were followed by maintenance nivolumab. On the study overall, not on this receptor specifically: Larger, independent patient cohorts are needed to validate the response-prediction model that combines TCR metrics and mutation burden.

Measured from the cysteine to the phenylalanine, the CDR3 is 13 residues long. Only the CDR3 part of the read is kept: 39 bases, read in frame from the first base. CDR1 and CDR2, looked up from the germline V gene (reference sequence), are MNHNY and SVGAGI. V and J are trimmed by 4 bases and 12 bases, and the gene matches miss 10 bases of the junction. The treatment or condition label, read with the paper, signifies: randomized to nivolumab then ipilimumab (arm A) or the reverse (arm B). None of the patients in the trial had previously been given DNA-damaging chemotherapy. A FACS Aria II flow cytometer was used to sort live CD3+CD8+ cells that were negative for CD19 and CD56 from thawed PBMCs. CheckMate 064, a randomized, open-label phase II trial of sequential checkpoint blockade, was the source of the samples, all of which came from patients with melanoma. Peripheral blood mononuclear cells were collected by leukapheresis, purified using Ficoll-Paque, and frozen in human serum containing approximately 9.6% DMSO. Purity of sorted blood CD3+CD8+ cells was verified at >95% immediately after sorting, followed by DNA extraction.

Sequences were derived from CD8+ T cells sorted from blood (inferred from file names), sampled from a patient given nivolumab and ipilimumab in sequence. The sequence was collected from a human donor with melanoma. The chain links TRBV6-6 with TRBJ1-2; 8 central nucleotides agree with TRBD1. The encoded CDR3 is CASSFSGTGGDTF. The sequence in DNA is TGTGCCAGCAGTTTTTCCGGGACAGGAGGGGACACCTTC.